This TCR beta chain was identified in a study of memory B cells and T cells in multiple sclerosis (dated by TCRdb to between 2017 and 2018). About the investigation overall: The study compared TCR beta repertoires of autoproliferating peripheral T cells with brain lesion-infiltrating T cells in multiple sclerosis patients. Two multiple sclerosis patients, for whom either brain lesions at autopsy or brain-infiltrating cells from biopsy were available, were included in TCR sequencing.

Autoproliferating (CFSEdim) and non-proliferating (CFSEhi) T cell fractions were sequenced separately after stimulus-free culture of CFSE-labeled PBMCs. In total, more than 45 million CFSE-labeled PBMCs were cultured without stimulus for approximately seven days, after which replicate wells were pooled. PBMCs were labeled with roughly 0.45 uM CFSE and were cultured without exogenous stimuli in serum-free AIM-V medium. Before use, PBMCs were isolated by Ficoll density gradient centrifugation and cryopreserved. Using a FACSAria III, live 7-AAD-negative cells were sorted, then washed with PBS and stored frozen at -80 degrees C as dry pellets. Broader findings and caveats from the paper: Because clone-set sizes differed between compartments, counts of shared clonotypes were influenced and normalization was required.

Comments on this clone: The clone's antigen remains unknown. The sample holds no much larger clone one base away, and base qualities are not on file.

Deletion took 2 bases off V and 4 bases off J, with a span of 11 bases between the germline ends. CDR1 KGHSH and CDR2 LQKENI are derived from the germline V gene. Measured from the cysteine to the phenylalanine, the CDR3 is 14 residues long. Only the CDR3 DNA is retained, 42 bases long and in frame from the first base. TCRbeta CDR3 regions were amplified from extracted genomic DNA using the immunoSEQ Platform. Multiplex PCR, high-throughput sequencing and a vendor bioinformatics pipeline were combined in the immunoSEQ assay. Per the source publication's procedure: Non-productive sequences and CDR3s under 4 amino acids long were removed, and the clonotype frequencies in each sample were recalculated. Shared clonotypes were identified in immunoSEQ Analyzer 2.0 as identical CDR3 amino acid, V gene and J gene sequences. To normalize repertoire overlap, the number of shared clonotypes was divided by the product of the two clone-set sizes and multiplied by 1000 to give arbitrary units. What TCRdb holds here is the immuneACCESS table cut down to in-frame rearrangements. Part of the clones is not present; checked against another copy, under half of the missing clones reflect an unresolved V gene, and the others are unexplained. V, J and clone size were drawn from that table, and D and trimming were deduced from the DNA. The sample includes about 12,000 clones, with about four fifths observed a single time. Clones ranked in the top ten supply 2.5% to 3% of the sample.

The V and J genes are TRBV18 and TRBJ1-1, and the D gene may be TRBD1, 5 bases matching. The clonotype comes from a human donor with multiple sclerosis. The sample comprised PBMCs from blood kept in culture. The DNA reads TGTGCCAGCTCACCATTTCCAGGGTCCACTGAAGCTTTCTTT. Translated, it gives CASSPFPGSTEAFF.